Listed below are T cell receptor beta chains from one sample, sequenced in a study of CD8+ T cells in alopecia areata. The protocol was immunoSEQ multiplex PCR, while the TCRdb copy is restricted to in-frame clones and leaves out a portion. The table lists more than 200,000 clones, about 40% of them singletons. This specimen consisted of CD4+ T cells sorted from blood, obtained at approximately week 37, from a patient treated with tofacitinib. The source is a human donor with alopecia areata. The CDR3 runs from the conserved cysteine through the conserved F or W. D genes are given only for firm matches. Only some rows state a clone size, as once, few, many or a class for expanded clones.

cdr3_nt | cdr3_aa | v_call | d_call | cdr3_length | j_call | clone_size
TGTGCCAGCAGGCAGGGCTCTAACTATGGCTACACCTTC | CASRQGSNYGYTF | TRBV6-5 | . | 13 | TRBJ1-2 | .
TGCGCCAGCAGCAAGGACGCTTGGGACAGGGGTCCTGAGCAGTTCTTC | CASSKDAWDRGPEQFF | TRBV5-1 | TRBD1 | 16 | TRBJ2-1 | .
TGTGCCAGCAGCGTCGCCGTCGGGAACATTCAGTACTTC | CASSVAVGNIQYF | TRBV9 | . | 13 | TRBJ2-4 | .
TGTGCCAGCAGCGTAATACGAGGAGAAAAACTGTTTTTT | CASSVIRGEKLFF | TRBV2 | . | 13 | TRBJ1-4 | .
TGTGCCAGCAGCTTAGATCTAGCAGGGACCGGCTACACCTTC | CASSLDLAGTGYTF | TRBV11-2 | . | 14 | TRBJ1-2 | .
TGTGCCAGCAGCTTAAGGGGATCTGGGGAGCTGTTTTTT | CASSLRGSGELFF | TRBV7-2 | . | 13 | TRBJ2-2 | few
TGTGCCAGCCAACTCCTCGTCCACGGGACCCAGTACTTC | CASQLLVHGTQYF | TRBV6-1 | . | 13 | TRBJ2-5 | few
TGTGCCAGCAGTTTCCTCCGGGGTACCGGGACTAGCGGGAGCAGTACGCAGTATTTT | CASSFLRGTGTSGSSTQYF | TRBV13 | TRBD2 | 19 | TRBJ2-3 | .
TGTGCCAGCAGCCGGGACAGCTGGGGGGAGACCCAGTACTTC | CASSRDSWGETQYF | TRBV7-9 | TRBD1 | 14 | TRBJ2-5 | .
TGTGCCAGCAGCTTTACTAGCGGGAGGGCCTTCGGCACCGGGGAGCTGTTTTTT | CASSFTSGRAFGTGELFF | TRBV5-6 | TRBD2 | 18 | TRBJ2-2 | .